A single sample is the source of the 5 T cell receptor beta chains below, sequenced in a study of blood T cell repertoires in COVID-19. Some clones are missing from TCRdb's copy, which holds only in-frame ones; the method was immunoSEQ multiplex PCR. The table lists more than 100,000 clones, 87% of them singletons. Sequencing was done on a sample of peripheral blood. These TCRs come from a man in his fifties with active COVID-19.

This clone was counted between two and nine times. Here the CDR3 reads CARSYSLTSGQETQYF. DNA of the CDR3: TGTGCCAGAAGCTATTCGCTTACTAGCGGTCAAGAGACCCAGTACTTC. V usage is TRBV5-3 and J usage is TRBJ2-5; 8 bases match TRBD2. TRBV5-3 is an open reading frame whose function is uncertain. V lost 3 bases to trimming and J lost 2 bases; unmatched junction nucleotides: 9. The CDR3 covers 16 residues.

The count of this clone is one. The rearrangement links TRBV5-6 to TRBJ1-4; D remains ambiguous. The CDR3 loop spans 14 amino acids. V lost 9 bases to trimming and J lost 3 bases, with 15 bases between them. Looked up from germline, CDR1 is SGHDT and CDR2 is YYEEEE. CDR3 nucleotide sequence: TGTGCCACCGCCGCCGTGGGCTCTAATGAAAAACTGTTTTTT. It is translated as CATAAVGSNEKLFF.

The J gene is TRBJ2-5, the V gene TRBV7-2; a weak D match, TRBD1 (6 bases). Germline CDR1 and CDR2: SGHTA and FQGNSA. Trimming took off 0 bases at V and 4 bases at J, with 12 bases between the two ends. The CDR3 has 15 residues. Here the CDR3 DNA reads TGTGCCAGCAGCTTAGCGCCAGGGGTGGCAGAGACCCAGTACTTC. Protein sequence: CASSLAPGVAETQYF.

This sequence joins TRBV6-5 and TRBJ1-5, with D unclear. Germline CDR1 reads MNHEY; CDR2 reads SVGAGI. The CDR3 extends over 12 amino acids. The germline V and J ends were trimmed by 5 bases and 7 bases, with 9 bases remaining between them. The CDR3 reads CASSPHPQPQHF. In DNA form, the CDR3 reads TGTGCCAGCAGTCCACATCCCCAGCCCCAGCATTTT.

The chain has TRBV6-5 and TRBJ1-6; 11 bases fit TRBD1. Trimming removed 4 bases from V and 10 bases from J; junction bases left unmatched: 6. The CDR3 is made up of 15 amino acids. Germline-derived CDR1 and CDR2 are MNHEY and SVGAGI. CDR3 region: CASSLDRGLGSPLHF. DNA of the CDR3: TGTGCCAGCAGTTTGGACAGGGGGCTAGGGTCACCCCTCCACTTT.